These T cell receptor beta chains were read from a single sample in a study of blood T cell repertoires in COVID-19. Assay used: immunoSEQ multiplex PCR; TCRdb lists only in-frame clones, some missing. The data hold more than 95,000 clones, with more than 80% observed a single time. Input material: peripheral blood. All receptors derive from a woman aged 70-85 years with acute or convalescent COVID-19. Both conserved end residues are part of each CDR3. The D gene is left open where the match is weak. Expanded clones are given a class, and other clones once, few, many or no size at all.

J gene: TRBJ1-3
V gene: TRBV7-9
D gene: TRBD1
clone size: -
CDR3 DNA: TGTGCCAGCAGCTCGGACAGGGTGTACACCATATATTTT
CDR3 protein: CASSSDRVYTIYF

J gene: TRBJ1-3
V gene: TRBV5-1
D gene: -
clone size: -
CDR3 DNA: TGCGCCAGCAGCTTGGAATCTCGGGGAGGAAACACCATATATTTT
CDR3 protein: CASSLESRGGNTIYF

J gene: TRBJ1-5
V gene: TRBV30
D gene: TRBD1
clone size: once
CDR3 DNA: TGTGCCTGGAGCCGACAGGGTTCTCGCAATCAGCCCCAGCATTTT
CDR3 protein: CAWSRQGSRNQPQHF

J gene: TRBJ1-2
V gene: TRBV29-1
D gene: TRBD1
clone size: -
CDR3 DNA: TGCAGCGTTGTGACAGGGTTTGGCTACACCTTC
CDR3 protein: CSVVTGFGYTF

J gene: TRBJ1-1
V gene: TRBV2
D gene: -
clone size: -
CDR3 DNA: TGTGCCAGCAGTGGGGGAGTGAACACTGAAGCTTTCTTT
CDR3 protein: CASSGGVNTEAFF

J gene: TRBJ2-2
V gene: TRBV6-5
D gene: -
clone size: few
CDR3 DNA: TGTGCCAGCAGTTACTCAGGGGACACCGGGGAGCTGTTTTTT
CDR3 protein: CASSYSGDTGELFF

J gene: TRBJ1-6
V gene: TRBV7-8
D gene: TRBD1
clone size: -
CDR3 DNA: TGTGCCAGCAGCTTAGCTCGCGGGACAGGGTCTTCACCCCTCCACTTT
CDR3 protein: CASSLARGTGSSPLHF

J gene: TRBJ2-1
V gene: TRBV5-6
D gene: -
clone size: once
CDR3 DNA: TGTGCCAGCAGCTATGACCGATGGAGCTCCTACAATGAGCAGTTCTTC
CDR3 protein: CASSYDRWSSYNEQFF

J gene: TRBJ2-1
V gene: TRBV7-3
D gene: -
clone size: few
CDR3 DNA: TGTGCCAGCAGTACGGAGGGCCGTCCCTACAATGAGCAGTTCTTC
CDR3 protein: CASSTEGRPYNEQFF

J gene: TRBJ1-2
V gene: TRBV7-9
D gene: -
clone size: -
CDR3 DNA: TGTGCCAGCAGCTTATCGGGGTTATCCTATGGCTACACCTTC
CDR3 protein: CASSLSGLSYGYTF

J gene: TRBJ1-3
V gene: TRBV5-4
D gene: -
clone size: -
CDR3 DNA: TGTGCCAGCAGTCAGGGGTCCGTGAGCTCTGGAAACACCATATATTTT
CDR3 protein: CASSQGSVSSGNTIYF

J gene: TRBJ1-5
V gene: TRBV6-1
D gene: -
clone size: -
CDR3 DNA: TGTGCCAGCAGTGAAGCGGAGGGACCCCAGCATTTT
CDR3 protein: CASSEAEGPQHF

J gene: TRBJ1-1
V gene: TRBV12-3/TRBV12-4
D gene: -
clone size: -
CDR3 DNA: TGTGCCAGCAGCCAGACAGGCACTGAAGCTTTCTTT
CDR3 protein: CASSQTGTEAFF

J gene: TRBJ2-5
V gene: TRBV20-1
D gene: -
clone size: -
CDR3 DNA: TGCAGTGCTAGAGACCGGGAGACCCAGTACTTC
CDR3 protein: CSARDRETQYF

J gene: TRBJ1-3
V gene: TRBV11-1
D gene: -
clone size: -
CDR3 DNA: TGTGCCAGCAGCTTGTACAGTTCCTCTGGAAACACCATATATTTT
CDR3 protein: CASSLYSSSGNTIYF

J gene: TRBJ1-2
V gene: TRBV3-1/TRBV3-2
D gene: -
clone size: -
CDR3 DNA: TGTGCCAGCAGCCAAGTCAACCAGGAACAGAATCTGGGTTGGGGCTACACCTTC
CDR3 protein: CASSQVNQEQNLGWGYTF

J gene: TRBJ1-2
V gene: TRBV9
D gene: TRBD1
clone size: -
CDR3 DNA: TGTGCCAGCAGCCCTAGACAGGGGGGAAACTATGGCTACACCTTC
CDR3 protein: CASSPRQGGNYGYTF

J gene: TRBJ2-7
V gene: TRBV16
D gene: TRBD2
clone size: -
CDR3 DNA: TGTGCCAGCAGCCCCGGGACTACCGGATACGAGCAGTACTTC
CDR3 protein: CASSPGTTGYEQYF

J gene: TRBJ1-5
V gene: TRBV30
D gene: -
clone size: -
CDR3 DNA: TGTGCCTGGAGTGCCAGGAGCAATCAGCCCCAGCATTTT
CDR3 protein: CAWSARSNQPQHF

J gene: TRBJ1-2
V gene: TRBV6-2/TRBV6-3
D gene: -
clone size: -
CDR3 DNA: TGTGCCAGCAGTTACACCAGGGGTCACTATGGCTACACCTTC
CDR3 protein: CASSYTRGHYGYTF

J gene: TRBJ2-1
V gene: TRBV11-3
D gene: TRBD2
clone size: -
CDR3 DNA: TGTGCCAGCAGCTTAGGGACTAGCCTCAATGAGCAGTTCTTC
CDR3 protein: CASSLGTSLNEQFF

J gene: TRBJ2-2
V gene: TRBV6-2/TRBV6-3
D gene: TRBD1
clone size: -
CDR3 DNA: TGTGCCAGCAGTTACTCGGGACAGGGCCGCAACACCGGGGAGCTGTTTTTT
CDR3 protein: CASSYSGQGRNTGELFF

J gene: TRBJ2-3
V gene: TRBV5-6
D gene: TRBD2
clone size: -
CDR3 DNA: TGTGCCAGCAGCCGCTCCGGGACTAGCGCTTATACGCAGTATTTT
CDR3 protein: CASSRSGTSAYTQYF

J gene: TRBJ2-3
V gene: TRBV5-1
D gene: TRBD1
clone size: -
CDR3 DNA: TGCGCCAGCAGCTCACCAGCTGGGACAGGGGGAACAGATACGCAGTATTTT
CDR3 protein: CASSSPAGTGGTDTQYF

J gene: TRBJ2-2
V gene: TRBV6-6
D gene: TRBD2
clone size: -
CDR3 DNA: TGTGCCAGCAGTTACGGGTTAGCGGGAACCGGGGAGCTGTTTTTT
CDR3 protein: CASSYGLAGTGELFF

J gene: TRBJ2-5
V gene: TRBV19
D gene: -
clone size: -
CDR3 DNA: TGTGCCAGTAGTATAGTTTATTTGGAGACCCAGTACTTC
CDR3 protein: CASSIVYLETQYF

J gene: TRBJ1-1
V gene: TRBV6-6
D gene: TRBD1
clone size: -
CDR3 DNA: TGTGCCAGCAGGCTCACCCTCGCTCGACAGGGAGAAGCTTTCTTT
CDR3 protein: CASRLTLARQGEAFF

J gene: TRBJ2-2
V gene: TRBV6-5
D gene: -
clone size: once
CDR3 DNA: TGTGCCAGCAGTCGACAGGCCCAGGCCACCGGGGAGCTGTTTTTT
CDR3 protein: CASSRQAQATGELFF

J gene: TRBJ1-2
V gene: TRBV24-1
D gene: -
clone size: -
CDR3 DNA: TGTGCCACCAGTGATTTTTCGGCTAACTATGGCTACACCTTC
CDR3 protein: CATSDFSANYGYTF

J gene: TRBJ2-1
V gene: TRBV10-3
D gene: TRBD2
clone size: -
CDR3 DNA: TGTGCCATCAGTGGAGCGGGGGGCCACAATGAGCAGTTCTTC
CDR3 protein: CAISGAGGHNEQFF

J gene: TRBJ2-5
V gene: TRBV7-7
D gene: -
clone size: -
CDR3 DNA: TGTGCCAGCAGCCTTCAAGAGACCCAGTACTTC
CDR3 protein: CASSLQETQYF

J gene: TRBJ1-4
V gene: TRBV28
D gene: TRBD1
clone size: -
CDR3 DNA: TGTGCCAGCAGTTTATTCGGGACAGGGGAGGGTGAAAAACTGTTTTTT
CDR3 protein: CASSLFGTGEGEKLFF

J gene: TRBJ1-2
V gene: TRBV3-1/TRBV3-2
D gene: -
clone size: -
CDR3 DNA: TGTGCCAGCAGCCCCGGGATCAGGCTGGATGGCTACACCTTC
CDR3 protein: CASSPGIRLDGYTF

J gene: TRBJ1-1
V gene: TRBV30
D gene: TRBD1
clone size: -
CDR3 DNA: TGTGCCTGGAAACTGACAGGGGGCCTGAACACTGAAGCTTTCTTT
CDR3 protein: CAWKLTGGLNTEAFF

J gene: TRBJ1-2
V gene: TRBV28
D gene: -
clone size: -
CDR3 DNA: TGTGCCAGCAGAACCTCCGGACAAATCATTTATGGCTACACCTTC
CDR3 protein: CASRTSGQIIYGYTF

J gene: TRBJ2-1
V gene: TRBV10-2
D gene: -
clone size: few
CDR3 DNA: TGCGCCAGCACTGGGGGGTGGGACAATGAGCAGTTCTTC
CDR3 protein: CASTGGWDNEQFF

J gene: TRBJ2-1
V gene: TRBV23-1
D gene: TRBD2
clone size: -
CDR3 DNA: TGCGCCAGCAGTCAAGTTTCCCGAACGAACCTAGCGGGCTATTACAATGAGCAGTTCTTC
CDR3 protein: CASSQVSRTNLAGYYNEQFF